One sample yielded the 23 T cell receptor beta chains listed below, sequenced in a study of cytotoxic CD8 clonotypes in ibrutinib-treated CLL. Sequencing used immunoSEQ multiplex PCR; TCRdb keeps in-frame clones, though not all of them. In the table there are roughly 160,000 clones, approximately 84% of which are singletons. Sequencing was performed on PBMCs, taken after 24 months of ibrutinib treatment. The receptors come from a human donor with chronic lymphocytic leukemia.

The CDR3 sequence: CASSLVRGPLNTEAFF. CDR3 DNA: TGTGCCAGCAGCTTAGTCAGGGGCCCATTGAACACTGAAGCTTTCTTT. J is TRBJ1-1 and V is TRBV7-9; maybe TRBD1 (6 bases). The CDR3 runs to 16 residues. The germline V gene encodes CDR1 SEHNR and CDR2 FQNEAQ (reference sequence). With 1 base removed from V and 0 bases from J, the gap between germline ends came to 12 bases.

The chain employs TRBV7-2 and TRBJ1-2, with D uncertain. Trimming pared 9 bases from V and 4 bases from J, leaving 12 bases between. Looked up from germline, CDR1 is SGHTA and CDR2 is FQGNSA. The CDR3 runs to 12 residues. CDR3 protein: CASSAGPYGYTF. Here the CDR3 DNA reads TGTGCCAGTTCGGCAGGACCCTATGGCTACACCTTC.

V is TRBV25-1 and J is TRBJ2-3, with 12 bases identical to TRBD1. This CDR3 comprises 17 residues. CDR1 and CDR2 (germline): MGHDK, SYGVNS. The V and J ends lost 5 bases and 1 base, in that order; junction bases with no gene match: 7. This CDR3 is CASSPRDRGRRTDTQYF. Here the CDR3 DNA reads TGTGCCAGCAGTCCCCGGGACAGGGGGCGACGCACAGATACGCAGTATTTT. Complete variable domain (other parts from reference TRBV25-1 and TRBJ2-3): EADIYQTPRYLVIGTGKKITLECSQTMGHDKMYWYQQDPGMELHLIHYSYGVNSTEKGDLSSESTVSRIRTEHFPLTLESARPSHTSQYLCASSPRDRGRRTDTQYFGPGTRLTVL.

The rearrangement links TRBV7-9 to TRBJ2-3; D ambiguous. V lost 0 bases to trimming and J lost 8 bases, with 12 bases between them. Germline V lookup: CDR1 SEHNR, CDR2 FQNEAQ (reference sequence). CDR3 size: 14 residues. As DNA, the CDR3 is TGTGCCAGCAGCTTAGCGGGGTCCTCGAGTACGCAGTATTTT. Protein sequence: CASSLAGSSSTQYF. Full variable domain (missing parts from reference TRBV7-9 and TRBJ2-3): DTGVSQNPRHKITKRGQNVTFRCDPISEHNRLYWYRQTLGQGPEFLTYFQNEAQLEKSRLLSDRFSAERPKGSFSTLEIQRTEQGDSAMYLCASSLAGSSSTQYFGPGTRLTVL.

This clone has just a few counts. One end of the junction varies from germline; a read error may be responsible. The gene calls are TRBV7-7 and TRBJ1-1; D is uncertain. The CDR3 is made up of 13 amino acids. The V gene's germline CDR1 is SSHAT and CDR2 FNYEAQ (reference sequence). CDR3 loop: CASSLTVNTEAFF. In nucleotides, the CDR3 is TGTGCTAGCAGCTTAACGGTGAACACTGAAGCTTTCTTT.

CDR3: CASTVQGGRTEAFF. In DNA, the CDR3 is TGTGCCAGCACTGTACAGGGGGGAAGGACTGAAGCTTTCTTT. The V and J genes are TRBV7-9 and TRBJ1-1; 8 positions agree with TRBD1. V was clipped by 7 bases and J by 5 bases; unmatched bases: 9. The CDR3 totals 14 residues. The V gene's germline CDR1 is SEHNR and CDR2 FQNEAQ (reference sequence).

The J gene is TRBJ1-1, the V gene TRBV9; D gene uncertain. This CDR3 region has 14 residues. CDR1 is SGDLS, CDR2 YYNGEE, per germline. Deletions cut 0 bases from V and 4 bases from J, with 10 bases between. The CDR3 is CASSVGWAVTEAFF. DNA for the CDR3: TGTGCCAGCAGCGTAGGATGGGCGGTCACTGAAGCTTTCTTT.

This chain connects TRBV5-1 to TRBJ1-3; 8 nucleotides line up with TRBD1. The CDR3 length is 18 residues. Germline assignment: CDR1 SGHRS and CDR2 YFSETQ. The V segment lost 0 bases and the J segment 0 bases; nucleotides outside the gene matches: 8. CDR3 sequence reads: CASSLGPRDRNSGNTIYF. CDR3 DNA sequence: TGCGCCAGCAGCTTGGGTCCGCGGGACAGGAACTCTGGAAACACCATATATTTT.

CDR3 region: CATSDRNYGYTF. In DNA, the CDR3 is TGTGCCACCTCTGACAGAAACTATGGCTACACCTTC. V and J are TRBV6-4 and TRBJ1-2; D perhaps matches TRBD1 (5 bases). The CDR3 runs 12 residues. Germline CDR1 MRHNA, CDR2 SNTAGT. The germline V and J ends were trimmed by 10 bases and 2 bases, with 11 bases remaining between them.

Here the CDR3 reads CASRGTGVKTQYF. The CDR3 DNA is TGTGCCAGCAGGGGGACAGGGGTGAAGACCCAGTACTTC. This chain links TRBV2 with TRBJ2-5; 10 positions match TRBD1. The CDR3 extends over 13 amino acids. The germline V gene encodes CDR1 SNHLY and CDR2 FYNNEI. V shed 6 bases and J 6 bases; nucleotides not matched to a gene: 4.

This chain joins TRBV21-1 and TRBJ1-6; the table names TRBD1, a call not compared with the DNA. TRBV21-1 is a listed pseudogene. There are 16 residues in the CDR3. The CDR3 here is CASSKRGQCNNSPLHF. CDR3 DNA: TGTGCCAGCAGCAAGAGGGGGCAGTGTAATAATTCACCCCTCCACTTT.

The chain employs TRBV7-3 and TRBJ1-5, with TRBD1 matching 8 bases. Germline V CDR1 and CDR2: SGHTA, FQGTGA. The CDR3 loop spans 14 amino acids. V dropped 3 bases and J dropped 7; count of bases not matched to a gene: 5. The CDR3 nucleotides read TGTGCCAGCAGCTTCGGACAGGGAGGGCAGCCCCAGCATTTT. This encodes CASSFGQGGQPQHF.

The CDR3 nucleotides read TGTGCCAGTAGTATAGCGGGGGGACTAGCGGGCGGAGCCAAAAACATTCAGTACTTC. Its translation: CASSIAGGLAGGAKNIQYF. The chain carries TRBV19 and TRBJ2-4, with 12 bases fitting TRBD2. This CDR3 has 19 amino acids. Germline CDR1 is LNHDA and CDR2 is SQIVND (reference sequence). The ends lost 1 base at V and 0 bases at J; junction bases unmatched: 7. The full variable domain, rest sourced from reference TRBV19 and TRBJ2-4, is DGGITQSPKYLFRKEGQNVTLSCEQNLNHDAMYWYRQDPGQGLRLIYYSQIVNDFQKGDIAEGYSVSREKKESFPLTVTSAQKNPTAFYLCASSIAGGLAGGAKNIQYFGAGTRLSVL.

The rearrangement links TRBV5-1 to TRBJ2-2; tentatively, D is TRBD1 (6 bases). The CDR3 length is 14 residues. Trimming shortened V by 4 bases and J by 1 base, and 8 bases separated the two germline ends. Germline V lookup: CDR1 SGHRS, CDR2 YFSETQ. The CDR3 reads CASSKGQNTGELFF. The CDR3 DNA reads TGCGCCAGCAGCAAGGGACAGAACACCGGGGAGCTGTTTTTT. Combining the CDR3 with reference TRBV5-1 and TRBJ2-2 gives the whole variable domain KAGVTQTPRYLIKTRGQQVTLSCSPISGHRSVSWYQQTPGQGLQFLFEYFSETQRNKGNFPGRFSGRQFSNSRSEMNVSTLELGDSALYLCASSKGQNTGELFFGEGSRLTVL.

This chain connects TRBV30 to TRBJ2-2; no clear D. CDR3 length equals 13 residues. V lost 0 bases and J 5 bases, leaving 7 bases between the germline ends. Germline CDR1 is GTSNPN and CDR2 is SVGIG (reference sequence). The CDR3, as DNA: TGTGCCTGGAGTGTTAAAGGGACCGGGGAGCTGTTTTTT. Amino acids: CAWSVKGTGELFF. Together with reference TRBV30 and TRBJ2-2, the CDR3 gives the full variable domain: SQTIHQWPATLVQPVGSPLSLECTVEGTSNPNLYWYRQAAGRGLQLLFYSVGIGQISSEVPQNLSASRPQDRQFILSSKKLLLSDSGFYLCAWSVKGTGELFFGEGSRLTVL.

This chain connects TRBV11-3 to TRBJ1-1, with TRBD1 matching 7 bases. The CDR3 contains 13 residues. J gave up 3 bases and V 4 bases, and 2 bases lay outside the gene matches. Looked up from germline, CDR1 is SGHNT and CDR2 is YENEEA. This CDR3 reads CASSYRGYTEAFF. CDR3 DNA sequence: TGTGCCAGCAGCTACAGGGGTTACACTGAAGCTTTCTTT.

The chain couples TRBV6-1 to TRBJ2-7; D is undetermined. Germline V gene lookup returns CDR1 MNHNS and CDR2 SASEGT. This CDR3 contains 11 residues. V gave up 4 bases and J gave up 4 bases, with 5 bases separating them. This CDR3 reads CASSVQYEQYF. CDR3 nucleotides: TGTGCCAGCAGTGTACAATACGAGCAGTACTTC.

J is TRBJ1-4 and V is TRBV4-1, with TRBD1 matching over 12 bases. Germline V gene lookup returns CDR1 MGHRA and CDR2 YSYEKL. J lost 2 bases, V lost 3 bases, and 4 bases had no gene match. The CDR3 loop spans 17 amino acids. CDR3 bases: TGCGCCAGCAGCCAGTGGGACAGGGGGCAGACTAATGAAAAACTGTTTTTT. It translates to CASSQWDRGQTNEKLFF.

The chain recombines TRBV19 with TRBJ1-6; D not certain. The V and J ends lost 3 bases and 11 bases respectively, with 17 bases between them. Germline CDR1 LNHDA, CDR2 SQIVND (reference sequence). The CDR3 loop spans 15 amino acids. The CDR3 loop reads CASSIYGEQAAPLHF. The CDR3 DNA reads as TGTGCCAGTAGTATTTACGGGGAGCAGGCTGCACCCCTCCACTTT.

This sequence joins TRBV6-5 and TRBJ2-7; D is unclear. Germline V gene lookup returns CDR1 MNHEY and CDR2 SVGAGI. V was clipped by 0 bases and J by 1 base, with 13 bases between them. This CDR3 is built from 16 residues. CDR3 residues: CASSYSSKGSSYEQYF. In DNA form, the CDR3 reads TGTGCCAGCAGTTACTCGAGTAAAGGTTCTTCCTACGAGCAGTACTTC.

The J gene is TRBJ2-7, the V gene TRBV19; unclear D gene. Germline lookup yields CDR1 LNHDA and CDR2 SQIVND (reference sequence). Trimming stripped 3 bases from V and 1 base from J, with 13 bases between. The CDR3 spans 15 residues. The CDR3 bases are TGTGCCAGTAGTATTTGGCAGCCTAATTCCTACGAGCAGTACTTC. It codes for CASSIWQPNSYEQYF.

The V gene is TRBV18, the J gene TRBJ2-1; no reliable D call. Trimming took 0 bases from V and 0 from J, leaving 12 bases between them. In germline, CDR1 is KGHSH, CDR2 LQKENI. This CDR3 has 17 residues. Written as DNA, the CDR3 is TGTGCCAGCTCACCACCTGGAAGGCTAAGCTCCTACAATGAGCAGTTCTTC. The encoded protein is CASSPPGRLSSYNEQFF.

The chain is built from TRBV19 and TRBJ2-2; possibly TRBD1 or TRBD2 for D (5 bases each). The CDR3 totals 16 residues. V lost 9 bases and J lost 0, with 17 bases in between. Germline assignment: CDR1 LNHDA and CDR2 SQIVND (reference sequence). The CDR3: CASRDGKIANTGELFF. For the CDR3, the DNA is TGTGCCAGCAGGGACGGAAAGATCGCGAACACCGGGGAGCTGTTTTTT.